Presented here are 22 T cell receptor beta chains from one specimen sequenced in a study of cytomegalovirus exposure and HLA in healthy donors (TCRdb year 2017). Libraries came from the immunoSEQ multiplex PCR assay. For the multiplex PCR, a mixture combining 60 forward primers for TCR Vbeta segments and 13 reverse primers for TCR Jbeta segments was used. Drawn from immuneACCESS, this table holds only the in-frame rearrangements with V and J called that TCRdb kept. Clones are partly lost; checked studies trace under half to an unresolved V gene and leave the rest unexplained. The sample table shows approximately 180,000 clones, and approximately 84% are seen once. 4.8% of the sample lies in the top ten. Sequenced material: PBMCs. All receptors come from a girl aged 10-17 years in good health and CMV-seropositive.

The chain combines TRBV5-1 with TRBJ1-2; the match to TRBD1 covers 7 bases. From germline, CDR1 is SGHRS and CDR2 YFSETQ. V shed 4 bases, J shed 4 bases, and the junction held 10 bases outside the gene matches. The CDR3 runs to 15 residues. The CDR3 DNA reads as TGCGCCAGCAGCAGGGGGGACAGCGGACCCTATGGCTACACCTTC. Translated: CASSRGDSGPYGYTF.

V and J are TRBV6-1 and TRBJ2-7; no clear D. The CDR3 has 11 residues. Germline V gene data show CDR1 as MNHNS and CDR2 as SASEGT. Trimming pared 7 bases from V and 1 base from J, leaving 5 bases between. The CDR3 nucleotides read TGTGCCAGCACCAGGTCCTACGAGCAGTACTTC. Encoded protein: CASTRSYEQYF.

The genes are TRBV19 and TRBJ1-1; TRBD1 agrees at 7 bases. The CDR3 has 15 residues. V lost 8 bases and J lost 1; bases outside the gene matches: 10. Germline V gene lookup returns CDR1 LNHDA and CDR2 SQIVND (reference sequence). The CDR3 DNA reads TGTGCCAGTGTAAGGACCGGGACAGCGAACACTGAAGCTTTCTTT. Amino acids: CASVRTGTANTEAFF. The variable domain in full, completed from reference TRBV19 and TRBJ1-1, reads DGGITQSPKYLFRKEGQNVTLSCEQNLNHDAMYWYRQDPGQGLRLIYYSQIVNDFQKGDIAEGYSVSREKKESFPLTVTSAQKNPTAFYLCASVRTGTANTEAFFGQGTRLTVV.

The V gene is TRBV4-1, the J gene TRBJ1-1, with D possibly being TRBD1 (5 bases). Looked up from germline, CDR1 is MGHRA and CDR2 is YSYEKL. The CDR3 totals 15 residues. V dropped 1 base and J dropped 3 bases, with 12 bases sitting between them. The CDR3 spells CASSQGQGRDTEAFF. The CDR3 coding sequence is TGCGCCAGCAGCCAAGGGCAGGGTAGGGACACTGAAGCTTTCTTT.

The chain carries TRBV5-8 and TRBJ1-2, with 7 bases fitting TRBD1. Germline V gene sequence: CDR1 SGHTS, CDR2 YDEGEE. The ends lost 4 bases at V and 6 bases at J; junction bases unmatched: 6. The CDR3 consists of 13 residues. CDR3 DNA sequence: TGTGCCAGCAGCCGGAACAGGGGAGATGGCTACACCTTC. This sequence encodes CASSRNRGDGYTF.

The chain combines TRBV7-3 with TRBJ1-1; D is undetermined. Per germline, CDR1 SGHTA and CDR2 FQGTGA. This CDR3 is 12 amino acids long. V was trimmed by 7 bases and J by 8 bases, leaving 14 bases between them. The CDR3 DNA reads as TGTGCCAGCACCCCCGCGAGGGAGGAAGCTTTCTTT. Translation gives CASTPAREEAFF. Supplemented by reference TRBV7-3 and TRBJ1-1, the full variable domain reads GAGVSQTPSNKVTEKGKYVELRCDPISGHTALYWYRQSLGQGPEFLIYFQGTGAADDSGLPNDRFFAVRPEGSVSTLKIQRTERGDSAVYLCASTPAREEAFFGQGTRLTVV.

The CDR3 region is CASSGPGLAGLGANVLTF. The CDR3 nucleotides read TGTGCCAGTAGTGGACCGGGACTAGCGGGGCTCGGGGCCAACGTCCTGACTTTC. The rearrangement joins TRBV19 to TRBJ2-6; the match to TRBD2 covers 13 bases. Per the germline V gene, CDR1 is LNHDA and CDR2 is SQIVND (reference sequence). The V and J ends lost 5 bases and 4 bases, in that order; junction bases with no gene match: 8. CDR3 length: 18 amino acids.

The CDR3 region is CAWSQGDGDTQYF. CDR3 coding DNA: TGTGCCTGGAGTCAGGGGGACGGAGATACGCAGTATTTT. V gene TRBV30 combines with J gene TRBJ2-3; TRBD1 matches 7 bases. The V gene end was trimmed by 2 bases and the J gene end by 5 bases; junction bases not matched to a gene: 4. The CDR3 is 13 residues long. Germline values: CDR1 GTSNPN, CDR2 SVGIG (reference sequence).

This chain uses TRBV19 with TRBJ1-3; TRBD1 might be the D (6 bases). Germline V gene sequence: CDR1 LNHDA, CDR2 SQIVND (reference sequence). CDR3 length: 16 residues. V lost 6 bases and J lost 0, with 15 bases in between. The CDR3 region has the DNA TGTGCCAGTAGGGACAGTTTGAGATCCTCTGGAAACACCATATATTTT. Translating it yields CASRDSLRSSGNTIYF.

This chain uses TRBV5-4 with TRBJ2-1; 7 bases line up with TRBD1. V trimming: 7 bases; J trimming: 0 bases; junction bases outside the gene matches: 7. The germline CDR1 and CDR2 sequences are SGHNT and YYREEE (reference sequence). CDR3 size: 15 residues. DNA of the CDR3: TGTGCCAGCGGCACAGGGGATAGCTCCTACAATGAGCAGTTCTTC. Translation: CASGTGDSSYNEQFF.

The chain recombines TRBV4-2 with TRBJ1-1; 11 bases line up with TRBD1. This CDR3 comprises 16 residues. CDR1 LGHNA and CDR2 YNFKEQ come from the germline V gene. V shed 3 bases, J shed 1 base, and the junction held 4 bases outside the gene matches. For the CDR3, the DNA is TGTGCCAGCAGCCAGCGGACAGGGGGCGAGAACACTGAAGCTTTCTTT. It yields the protein CASSQRTGGENTEAFF.

This chain connects TRBV5-1 to TRBJ1-5; the match to TRBD1 covers 10 bases. J lost 6 bases, V lost 4 bases, and 4 bases had no gene match. There are 14 residues in the CDR3. The germline V gene encodes CDR1 SGHRS and CDR2 YFSETQ. DNA for the CDR3: TGCGCCAGCAGCACTGGACAGGGGGGTCAGCCCCAGCATTTT. Protein product: CASSTGQGGQPQHF.

This sequence joins TRBV19 and TRBJ1-1, with D unresolved. The CDR3 has 14 residues. V was pared by 5 bases and J by 1 base, with 11 bases between. Per germline, CDR1 LNHDA and CDR2 SQIVND (reference sequence). CDR3 protein: CASSSHSGNTEAFF. The CDR3 coding sequence is TGTGCCAGTAGTTCCCATTCGGGGAACACTGAAGCTTTCTTT.

The J gene is TRBJ1-1, the V gene TRBV6-5; D uncertain. The CDR3 extends over 13 amino acids. The germline gives CDR1 MNHEY, CDR2 SVGAGI. V lost 6 bases, J lost 2 bases, and 10 bases lay in between. This chain's CDR3 is CASRTASNTEAFF. The CDR3 DNA is TGTGCCAGCAGAACAGCTTCCAACACTGAAGCTTTCTTT.

The chain couples TRBV4-1 to TRBJ1-1, with 7 bases identical to TRBD1. This CDR3 comprises 15 residues. Germline V lookup: CDR1 MGHRA, CDR2 YSYEKL. V trimming: 1 base; J trimming: 8 bases; junction bases outside the gene matches: 10. Written as DNA, the CDR3 is TGCGCCAGCAGCCAAGTCGCTAAGGGGGCGAAAGAAGCTTTCTTT. It codes for CASSQVAKGAKEAFF.

The CDR3, as DNA: TGCGCCAGCAGTCGGGTCGGGGGGGCCCATGAGCAGTTCTTC. Amino acids: CASSRVGGAHEQFF. This sequence joins TRBV4-1 and TRBJ2-1; 8 bases match TRBD2. CDR3 length equals 14 residues. V lost 6 bases to trimming and J lost 8 bases; unmatched junction nucleotides: 9. CDR1 MGHRA and CDR2 YSYEKL come from the germline V gene.

The chain couples TRBV5-1 to TRBJ2-3; D might be TRBD2 (7 bases). Germline CDR1 SGHRS, CDR2 YFSETQ. This CDR3 comprises 15 residues. Trimming left V 0 bases short and J 5 bases short, with 13 bases between. The CDR3 DNA is TGCGCCAGCAGCTTGGCGGGGGGCCGCGGAGATACGCAGTATTTT. Protein product: CASSLAGGRGDTQYF.

The rearrangement joins TRBV5-4 to TRBJ1-1; TRBD1 is a possible D gene (5 bases). Germline V lookup: CDR1 SGHNT, CDR2 YYREEE (reference sequence). Trimming took 2 bases from V and 2 from J, leaving 10 bases between them. The CDR3 sequence is 14 residues long. The CDR3 region has the DNA TGTGCCAGCAGCTTTCTAAGGACAAACACTGAAGCTTTCTTT. Amino acid sequence: CASSFLRTNTEAFF.

V gene TRBV10-3 combines with J gene TRBJ1-2; 7 bases are shared with TRBD1. Germline-derived CDR1 and CDR2 are ENHRY and SYGVKD. J gave up 8 bases and V 5 bases, and 11 bases lay outside the gene matches. The CDR3 sequence is 14 residues long. Written as DNA, the CDR3 is TGTGCCATCAGTAGCAGGGGGGCTGTGGAGGGCTACACCTTC. Its translation is CAISSRGAVEGYTF.

The genes are TRBV19 and TRBJ1-5; 7 nucleotides agree with TRBD1. The germline gives CDR1 LNHDA, CDR2 SQIVND (reference sequence). V trimming: 3 bases; J trimming: 3 bases; junction bases outside the gene matches: 8. The CDR3 consists of 16 residues. In nucleotides, the CDR3 is TGTGCCAGTAGTATCAGAGGGGGCACCTCCAATCAGCCCCAGCATTTT. This encodes CASSIRGGTSNQPQHF.

The CDR3 spells CASTWTGYETEAFF. The CDR3 DNA follows: TGTGCCAGCACATGGACAGGGTACGAGACTGAAGCTTTCTTT. The genes are TRBV19 and TRBJ1-1; 8 bases are a match to TRBD1. Germline trimming cut 9 bases from V and 5 bases from J; bases unmatched to any gene: 11. From germline, CDR1 is LNHDA and CDR2 SQIVND (reference sequence). The CDR3 runs 14 residues.

The chain uses TRBV5-6 and TRBJ1-2; a weak D match, TRBD1 (5 bases). Germline CDR1 is SGHDT and CDR2 is YYEEEE. The V end lost 0 bases, the J end lost 1 base, and 16 bases lay between the germline ends. The CDR3 sequence is 17 residues long. The CDR3, as DNA: TGTGCCAGCAGCTTGGGCCTAGCGGGGGTTATTAACTATGGCTACACCTTC. It yields the protein CASSLGLAGVINYGYTF.